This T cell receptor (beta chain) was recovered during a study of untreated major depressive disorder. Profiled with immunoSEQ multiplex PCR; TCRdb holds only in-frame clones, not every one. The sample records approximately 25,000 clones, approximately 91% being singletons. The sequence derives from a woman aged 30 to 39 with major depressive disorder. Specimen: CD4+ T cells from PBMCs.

DNA of the CDR3: TGTGCCAGCAGGGAGATATTCGGCCAGGGTTACGAGCAGTACTTC. Amino acid sequence: CASREIFGQGYEQYF. The rearrangement joins TRBV28 to TRBJ2-7, with D maybe TRBD1 (5 bases). Per the germline V gene, CDR1 is MDHEN and CDR2 is SYDVKM. V dropped 6 bases and J dropped 4 bases, with 19 bases sitting between them. This CDR3 is 15 amino acids long.